This entry lists 2 T cell receptor beta chains sequenced from one sample in a study of CD8 T cells in ankylosing spondylitis. TCRdb independently ran MiXCR on the 5' RACE reads; one entry per CDR3 protein. The sample carries 150,000 to 200,000 distinct CDR3 sequences, roughly 30% recorded once. Sequencing used synovial fluid, either unsorted or a sorted T cell fraction (not recorded which). Every receptor here comes from a male donor with ankylosing spondylitis.

This clonotype was picked up one time. The chain couples TRBV5-1 to TRBJ2-3; perhaps TRBD2 as D (6 bases). Germline CDR1 reads SGHRS; CDR2 reads YFSETQ. Trimming left V 4 bases short and J 2 bases short, with 11 bases between. The CDR3 has 14 residues. In DNA form, the CDR3 reads TGCGCCAGCAGCGCCCTGGACTACACAGATACGCAGTATTTT. Its translation is CASSALDYTDTQYF.

This chain uses TRBV3-1 with TRBJ2-1; 8 positions agree with TRBD1. With 3 bases clipped from V and 3 bases from J, the junction kept 10 bases outside the gene matches. The CDR3 length is 17 residues. Germline assignment: CDR1 LGHDT and CDR2 YNNKEL (reference sequence). CDR3 amino acids: CASSHERTGKGYNEQFF. Written as DNA, the CDR3 is TGTGCCAGCAGCCACGAAAGGACAGGGAAGGGCTACAATGAGCAGTTCTTC.